This T cell receptor beta chain is from a study of blood T cell repertoires in COVID-19. Overall study context: Samples representing acute and convalescent COVID-19 were sourced from the United States, Italy and Spain. PBMCs, B-cell-depleted T cells, or T cells were the source of the cDNA or gDNA that made up the material.

Germline V CDR1 and CDR2: LNHDA, SQIVND (reference sequence). The CDR3 is 14 amino acids. Germline trimming cut 4 bases from V and 7 bases from J; bases unmatched to any gene: 4. Per the original methods: The assay estimated nucleated cells by amplifying reference gene primers. Profiled with immunoSEQ multiplex PCR; TCRdb holds only in-frame clones, not every one. From that table come the V and J calls and clone size; the DNA was used to work out D and trimming. This table holds approximately 170,000 clones, roughly four fifths found once. The age range of participants was about 18 to 89 years, with residence in 20 to 25 US areas.

The chain joins TRBV19 to TRBJ1-6; 7 bases line up with TRBD1. Sequenced sample: PBMCs or T cells enriched from blood (not recorded which). The clonotype was recovered from a man aged 50 to 60 who had recovered from COVID-19. The CDR3, as DNA: TGTGCCAGTAGTAAAGGGACAGCAAATTCACCCCTCCACTTT. Translating gives CASSKGTANSPLHF. Full variable domain (remainder filled in from reference TRBV19 and TRBJ1-6): DGGITQSPKYLFRKEGQNVTLSCEQNLNHDAMYWYRQDPGQGLRLIYYSQIVNDFQKGDIAEGYSVSREKKESFPLTVTSAQKNPTAFYLCASSKGTANSPLHFGNGTRLTVT.